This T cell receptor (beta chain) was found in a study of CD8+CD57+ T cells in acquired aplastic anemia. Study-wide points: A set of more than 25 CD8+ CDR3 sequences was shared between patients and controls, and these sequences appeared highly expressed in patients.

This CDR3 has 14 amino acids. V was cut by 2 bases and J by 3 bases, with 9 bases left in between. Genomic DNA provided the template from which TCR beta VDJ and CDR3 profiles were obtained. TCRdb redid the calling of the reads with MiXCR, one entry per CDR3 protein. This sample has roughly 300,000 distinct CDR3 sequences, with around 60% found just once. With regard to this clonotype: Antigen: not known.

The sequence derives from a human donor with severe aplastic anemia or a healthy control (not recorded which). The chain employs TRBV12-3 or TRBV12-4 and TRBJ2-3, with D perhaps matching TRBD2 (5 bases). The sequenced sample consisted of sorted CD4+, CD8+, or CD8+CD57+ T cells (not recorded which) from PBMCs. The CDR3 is CASSLRGWTDTQYF. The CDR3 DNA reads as TGTGCCAGCAGTTTACGGGGTTGGACAGATACGCAGTATTTT.